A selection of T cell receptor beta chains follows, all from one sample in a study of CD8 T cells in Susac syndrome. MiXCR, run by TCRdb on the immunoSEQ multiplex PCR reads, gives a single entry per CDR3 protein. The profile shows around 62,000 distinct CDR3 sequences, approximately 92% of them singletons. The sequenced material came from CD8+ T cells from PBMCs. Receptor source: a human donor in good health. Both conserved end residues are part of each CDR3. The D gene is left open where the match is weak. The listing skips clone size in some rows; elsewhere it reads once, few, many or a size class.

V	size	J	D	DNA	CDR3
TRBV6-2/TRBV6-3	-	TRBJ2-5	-	TGTGCCAGCAGTGGAACTGCGTACCAAGAGACCCAGTACTTC	CASSGTAYQETQYF
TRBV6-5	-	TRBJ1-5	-	TGTGCCAGCAGTTACTATATGTCTTGGCCCCAGCATTTT	CASSYYMSWPQHF
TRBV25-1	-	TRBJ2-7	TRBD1	TGTGCCAGCAGTGAGAGGCGACAGGGATCCTCCTACGAGCAGTACTTC	CASSERRQGSSYEQYF
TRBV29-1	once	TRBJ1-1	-	TGCAGCGTTTTTTCCCCCTTAGGCACTGAAGCTTTCTTT	CSVFSPLGTEAFF
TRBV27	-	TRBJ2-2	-	TGTGCCAGCAGTTGGACCAACACCGGGGAGCTGTTTTTT	CASSWTNTGELFF
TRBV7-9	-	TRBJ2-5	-	TGTGCCAGCAGCTTAGCCGGGGGCCAAGAGACCCAGTACTTC	CASSLAGGQETQYF
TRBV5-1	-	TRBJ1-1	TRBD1	TGCGCCAGCAGCAGGACAGGGGCTGAAGCTTTCTTT	CASSRTGAEAFF
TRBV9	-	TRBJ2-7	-	TGTGCCAGCAGCGTAGGGGCGGGCAGCTACGAGCAGTACTTC	CASSVGAGSYEQYF
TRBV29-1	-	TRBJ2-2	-	TGCAGCGTCCAGGGCTCCGGGGAGCTGTTTTTT	CSVQGSGELFF
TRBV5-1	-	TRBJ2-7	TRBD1	TGCGCCAGCAGCTTTGGGACAGGGTCGGACGAGCAGTACTTC	CASSFGTGSDEQYF
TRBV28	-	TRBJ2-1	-	TGTGCCAGCAGTTTCTCTGGAGGGACTCGCTACAATGAGCAGTTCTTC	CASSFSGGTRYNEQFF
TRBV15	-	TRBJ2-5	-	TGTGCCACCAGCGGGTTCGGGGGAAGTGAGACCCAGTACTTC	CATSGFGGSETQYF
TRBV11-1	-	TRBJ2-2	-	TGTGCCAGCAGCTCCTTCAGCGGCAGGGATCGAGCCGACACCGGGGAGCTGTTTTTT	CASSSFSGRDRADTGELFF
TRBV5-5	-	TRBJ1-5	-	TGTGCCAGCAGCTTGGTAGGGAATCAGCCCCAGCATTTT	CASSLVGNQPQHF
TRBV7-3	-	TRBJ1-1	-	TGTGCCAGCAGCTTAAGGGGGACTTTGAACACTGAAGCTTTCTTT	CASSLRGTLNTEAFF
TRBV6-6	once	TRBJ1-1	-	TGTGCCAGCATTACAGACACTGAAGCTTTCTTT	CASITDTEAFF